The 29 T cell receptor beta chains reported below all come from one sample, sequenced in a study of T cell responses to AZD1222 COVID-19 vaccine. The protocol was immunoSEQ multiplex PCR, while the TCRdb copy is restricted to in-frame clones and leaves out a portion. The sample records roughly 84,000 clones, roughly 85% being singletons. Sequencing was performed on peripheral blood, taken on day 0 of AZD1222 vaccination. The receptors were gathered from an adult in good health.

The CDR3 reads CASSGGSSYNEQFF. The DNA for the CDR3 is TGCGCCAGCTCAGGGGGTAGCTCCTACAATGAGCAGTTCTTC. The J gene is TRBJ2-1, the V gene TRBV10-1; 7 bases line up with TRBD1. This CDR3 is 14 amino acids long. Germline V gives CDR1 WNHNN, CDR2 SYGVQD (reference sequence). Losses at the gene ends were 8 bases for V and 0 bases for J; bases not matched to a gene: 4.

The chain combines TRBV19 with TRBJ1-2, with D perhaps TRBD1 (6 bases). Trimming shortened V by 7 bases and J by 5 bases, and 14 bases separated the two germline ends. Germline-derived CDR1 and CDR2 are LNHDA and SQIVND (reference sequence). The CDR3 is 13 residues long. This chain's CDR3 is CASTRTEAYGYTF. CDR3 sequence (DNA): TGTGCCAGTACCCGGACAGAGGCTTATGGCTACACCTTC.

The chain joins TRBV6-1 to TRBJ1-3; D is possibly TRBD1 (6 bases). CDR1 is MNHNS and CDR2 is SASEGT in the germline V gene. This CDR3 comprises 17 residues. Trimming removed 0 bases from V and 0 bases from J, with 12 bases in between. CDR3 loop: CASSEARQAPSGNTIYF. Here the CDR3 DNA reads TGTGCCAGCAGTGAAGCAAGACAGGCCCCCTCTGGAAACACCATATATTTT.

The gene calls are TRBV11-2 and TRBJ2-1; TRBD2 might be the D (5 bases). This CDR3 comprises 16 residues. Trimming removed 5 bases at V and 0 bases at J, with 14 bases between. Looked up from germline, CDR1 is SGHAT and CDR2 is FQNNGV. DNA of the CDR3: TGTGCCAGCAGCCCAGCCCTAGGGAGCTCCTACAATGAGCAGTTCTTC. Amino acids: CASSPALGSSYNEQFF.

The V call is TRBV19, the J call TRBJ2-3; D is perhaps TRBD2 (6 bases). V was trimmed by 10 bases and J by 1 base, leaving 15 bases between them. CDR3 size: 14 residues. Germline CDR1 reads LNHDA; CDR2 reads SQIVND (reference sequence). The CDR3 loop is CANIREKCTDTQYF. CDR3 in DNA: TGTGCCAACATCCGGGAGAAATGCACAGATACGCAGTATTTT.

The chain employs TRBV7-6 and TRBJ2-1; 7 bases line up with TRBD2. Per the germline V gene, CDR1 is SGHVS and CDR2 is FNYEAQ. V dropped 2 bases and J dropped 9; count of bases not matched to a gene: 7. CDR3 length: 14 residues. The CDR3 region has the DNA TGTGCCAGCAGCTTAACGGGAGGAGGGACTGAGCAGTTCTTC. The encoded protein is CASSLTGGGTEQFF. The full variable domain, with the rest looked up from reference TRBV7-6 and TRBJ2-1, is GAGVSQSPRYKVTKRGQDVALRCDPISGHVSLYWYRQALGQGPEFLTYFNYEAQQDKSGLPNDRFSAERPEGSISTLTIQRTEQRDSAMYRCASSLTGGGTEQFFGPGTRLTVL.

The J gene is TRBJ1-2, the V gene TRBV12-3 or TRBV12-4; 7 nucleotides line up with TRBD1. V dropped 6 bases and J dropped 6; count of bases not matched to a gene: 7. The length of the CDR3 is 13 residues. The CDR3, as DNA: TGTGCCAGCAGCTATACGACAGGGAATGGCTACACCTTC. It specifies CASSYTTGNGYTF.

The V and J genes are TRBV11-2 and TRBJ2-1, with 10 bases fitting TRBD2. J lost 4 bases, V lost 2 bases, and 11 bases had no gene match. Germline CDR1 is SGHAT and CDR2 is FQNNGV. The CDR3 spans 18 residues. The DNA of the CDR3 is TGTGCCAGCAGCTTAACTAGCGGGACTCCCACCATATACAATGAGCAGTTCTTC. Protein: CASSLTSGTPTIYNEQFF.

The CDR3 region is CASSLQQGSSYEQYF. CDR3 DNA: TGTGCCAGCAGCTTACAACAGGGGAGCTCCTACGAGCAGTACTTC. The rearrangement uses TRBV7-3 and TRBJ2-7; 7 positions match TRBD1. Looked up from germline, CDR1 is SGHTA and CDR2 is FQGTGA. V trimming: 2 bases; J trimming: 0 bases; junction bases outside the gene matches: 4. The CDR3 runs 15 residues. Looking up the rest from reference TRBV7-3 and TRBJ2-7 gives the full variable domain: GAGVSQTPSNKVTEKGKYVELRCDPISGHTALYWYRQSLGQGPEFLIYFQGTGAADDSGLPNDRFFAVRPEGSVSTLKIQRTERGDSAVYLCASSLQQGSSYEQYFGPGTRLTVT.

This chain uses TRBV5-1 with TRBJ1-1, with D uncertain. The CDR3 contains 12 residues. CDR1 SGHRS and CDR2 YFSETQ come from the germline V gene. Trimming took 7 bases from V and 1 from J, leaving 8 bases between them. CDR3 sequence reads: CASALGNTEAFF. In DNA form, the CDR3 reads TGCGCCAGCGCCCTGGGGAACACTGAAGCTTTCTTT.

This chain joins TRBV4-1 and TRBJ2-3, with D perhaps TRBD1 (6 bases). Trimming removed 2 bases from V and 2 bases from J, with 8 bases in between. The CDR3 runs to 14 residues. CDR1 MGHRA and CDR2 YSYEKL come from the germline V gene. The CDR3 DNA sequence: TGCGCCAGCAGCCAACAGGGGTTCACAGATACGCAGTATTTT. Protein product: CASSQQGFTDTQYF.

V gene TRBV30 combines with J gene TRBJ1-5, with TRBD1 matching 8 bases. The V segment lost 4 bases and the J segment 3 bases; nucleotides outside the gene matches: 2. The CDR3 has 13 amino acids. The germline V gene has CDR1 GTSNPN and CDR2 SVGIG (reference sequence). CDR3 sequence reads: CAWNRGANQPQHF. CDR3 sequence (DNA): TGTGCCTGGAACAGGGGGGCCAATCAGCCCCAGCATTTT. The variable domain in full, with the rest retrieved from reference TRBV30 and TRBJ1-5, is SQTIHQWPATLVQPVGSPLSLECTVEGTSNPNLYWYRQAAGRGLQLLFYSVGIGQISSEVPQNLSASRPQDRQFILSSKKLLLSDSGFYLCAWNRGANQPQHFGDGTRLSIL.

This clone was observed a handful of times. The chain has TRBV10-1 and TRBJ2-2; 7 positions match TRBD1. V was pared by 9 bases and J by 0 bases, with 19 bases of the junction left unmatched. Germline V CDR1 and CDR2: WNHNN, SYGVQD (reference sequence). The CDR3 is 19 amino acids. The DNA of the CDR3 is TGCGCCAGTCCTGAGGGGGCAGGATGGTGGTCCCCGAACACCGGGGAGCTGTTTTTT. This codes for CASPEGAGWWSPNTGELFF.

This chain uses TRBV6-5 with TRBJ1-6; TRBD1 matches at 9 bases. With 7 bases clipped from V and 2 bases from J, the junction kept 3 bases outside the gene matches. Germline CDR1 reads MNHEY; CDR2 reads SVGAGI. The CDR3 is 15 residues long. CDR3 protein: CASNGQGPYNSPLHF. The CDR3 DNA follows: TGTGCCAGCAACGGACAGGGGCCCTATAATTCACCCCTCCACTTT.

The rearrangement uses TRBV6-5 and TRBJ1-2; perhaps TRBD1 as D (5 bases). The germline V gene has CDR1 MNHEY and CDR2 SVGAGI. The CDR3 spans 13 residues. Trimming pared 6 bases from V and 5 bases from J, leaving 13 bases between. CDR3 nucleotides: TGTGCCAGCAGACAGGCGAATGAATATGGCTACACCTTC. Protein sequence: CASRQANEYGYTF.

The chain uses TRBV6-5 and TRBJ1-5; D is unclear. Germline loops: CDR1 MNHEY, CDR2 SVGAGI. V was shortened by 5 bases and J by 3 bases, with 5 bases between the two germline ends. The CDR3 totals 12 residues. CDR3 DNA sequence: TGTGCCAGCAGTACCAACAATCAGCCCCAGCATTTT. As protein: CASSTNNQPQHF.

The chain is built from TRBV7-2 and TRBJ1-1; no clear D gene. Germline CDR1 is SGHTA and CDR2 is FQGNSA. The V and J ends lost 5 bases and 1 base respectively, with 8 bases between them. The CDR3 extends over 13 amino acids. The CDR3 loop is CASSQGRNTEAFF. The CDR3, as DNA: TGTGCCAGCAGCCAAGGAAGGAACACTGAAGCTTTCTTT.

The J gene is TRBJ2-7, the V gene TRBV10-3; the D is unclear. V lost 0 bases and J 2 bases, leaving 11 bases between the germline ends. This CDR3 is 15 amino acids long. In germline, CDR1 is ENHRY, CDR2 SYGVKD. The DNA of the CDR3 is TGTGCCATCAGTGAGTCGACTCGGACGACCTACGAGCAGTACTTC. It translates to CAISESTRTTYEQYF.

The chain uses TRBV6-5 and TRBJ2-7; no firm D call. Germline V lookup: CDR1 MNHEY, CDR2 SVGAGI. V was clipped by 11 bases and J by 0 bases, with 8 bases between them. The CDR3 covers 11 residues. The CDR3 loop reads CAGTSSYEQYF. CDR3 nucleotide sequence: TGTGCCGGAACGAGCTCCTACGAGCAGTACTTC.

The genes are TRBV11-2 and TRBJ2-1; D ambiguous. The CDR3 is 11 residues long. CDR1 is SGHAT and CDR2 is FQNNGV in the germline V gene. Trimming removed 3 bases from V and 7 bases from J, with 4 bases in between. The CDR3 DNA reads TGTGCCAGCAGCTTTTTTAATGAGCAGTTCTTC. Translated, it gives CASSFFNEQFF.

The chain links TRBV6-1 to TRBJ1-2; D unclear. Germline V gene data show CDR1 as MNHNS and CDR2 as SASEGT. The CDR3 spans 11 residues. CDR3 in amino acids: CGTEDNYGYTF. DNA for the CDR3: TGTGGGACGGAGGATAACTATGGCTACACCTTC.

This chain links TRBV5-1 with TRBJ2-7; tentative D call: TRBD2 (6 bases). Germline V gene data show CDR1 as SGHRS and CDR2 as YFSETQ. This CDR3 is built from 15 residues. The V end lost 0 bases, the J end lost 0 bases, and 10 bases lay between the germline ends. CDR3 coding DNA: TGCGCCAGCAGCTTGGGGGCGGGAAGCTCCTACGAGCAGTACTTC. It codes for CASSLGAGSSYEQYF.

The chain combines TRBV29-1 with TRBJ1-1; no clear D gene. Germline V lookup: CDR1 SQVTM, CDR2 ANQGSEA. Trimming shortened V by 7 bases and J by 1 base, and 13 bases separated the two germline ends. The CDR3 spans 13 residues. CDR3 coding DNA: TGCAGCGGTATGCCCCCCTCGAACACTGAAGCTTTCTTT. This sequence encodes CSGMPPSNTEAFF.

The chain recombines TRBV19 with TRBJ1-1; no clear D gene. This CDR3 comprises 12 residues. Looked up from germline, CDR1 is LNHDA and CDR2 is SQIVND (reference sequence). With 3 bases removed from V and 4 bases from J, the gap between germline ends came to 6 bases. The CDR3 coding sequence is TGTGCCAGTAGTATCAGTGTCACTGAAGCTTTCTTT. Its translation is CASSISVTEAFF.

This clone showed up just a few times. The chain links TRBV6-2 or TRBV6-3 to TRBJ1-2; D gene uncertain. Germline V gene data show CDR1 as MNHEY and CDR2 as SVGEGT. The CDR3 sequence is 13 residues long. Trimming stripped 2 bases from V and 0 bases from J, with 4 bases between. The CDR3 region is CASSYRANYGYTF. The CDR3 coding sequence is TGTGCCAGCAGTTACAGGGCTAACTATGGCTACACCTTC.

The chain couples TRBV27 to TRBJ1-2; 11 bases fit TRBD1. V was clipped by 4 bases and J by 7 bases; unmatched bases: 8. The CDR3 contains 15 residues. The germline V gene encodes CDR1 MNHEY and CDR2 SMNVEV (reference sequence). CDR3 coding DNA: TGTGCCAGCAGTTCCCTGGGACAGGGGGTAACTGGCTACACCTTC. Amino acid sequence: CASSSLGQGVTGYTF.

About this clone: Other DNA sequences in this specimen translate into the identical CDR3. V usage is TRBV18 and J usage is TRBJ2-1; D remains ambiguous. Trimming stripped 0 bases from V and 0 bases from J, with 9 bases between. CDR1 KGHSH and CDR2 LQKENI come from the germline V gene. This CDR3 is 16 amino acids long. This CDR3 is CASSPPSDISYNEQFF. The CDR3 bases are TGTGCCAGCTCACCACCTTCAGATATCTCCTACAATGAGCAGTTCTTC.

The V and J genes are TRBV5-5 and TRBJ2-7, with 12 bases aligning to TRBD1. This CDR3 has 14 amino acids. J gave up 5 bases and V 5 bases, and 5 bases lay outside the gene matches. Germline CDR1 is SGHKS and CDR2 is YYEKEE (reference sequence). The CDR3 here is CASRSGTGGHEQYF. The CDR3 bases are TGTGCCAGCAGGTCCGGGACAGGGGGCCACGAGCAGTACTTC.

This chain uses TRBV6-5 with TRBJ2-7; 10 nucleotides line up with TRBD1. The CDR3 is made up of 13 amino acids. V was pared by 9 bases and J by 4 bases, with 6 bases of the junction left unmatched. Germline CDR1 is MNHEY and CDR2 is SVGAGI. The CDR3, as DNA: TGTGCCAGTACCGGGACAGGGGTATACGAGCAGTACTTC. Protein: CASTGTGVYEQYF.